A selection of T cell receptor beta chains follows, all from one sample in a study of human T cells and chemical hapten exposure. TCRdb used MiXCR to reprocess the RACE reads, holding one entry per CDR3 protein. This table has 25,000 to 35,000 distinct CDR3 sequences, approximately 5.8% appearing once. Here the sequenced sample was whole blood, taken in connection with sensitization to the hapten diphenylcyclopropenone (DPC). The receptors derive from a man younger than 40 with alopecia areata. Some clones in this sample may be carry-over from other donors' samples. CDR3s include the opening cysteine and the closing phenylalanine or tryptophan. The D gene is left open where the match is weak. Size tells how often a clone was seen (once, few, many) or the class of an expanded clone, and some rows leave it out.

D gene: -
clone size: many
V gene: TRBV24-1
J gene: TRBJ1-1
CDR3 DNA: TGTGCCACCACTGAGGGGACTGAAGCTTTCTTT
CDR3 protein: CATTEGTEAFF

D gene: TRBD1
clone size: many
V gene: TRBV6-1
J gene: TRBJ2-7
CDR3 DNA: TGTGCCAGCAGTTCGCCAGACAGGGGAACCTACGAGCAGTACTTC
CDR3 protein: CASSSPDRGTYEQYF

D gene: -
clone size: many
V gene: TRBV20-1
J gene: TRBJ2-2
CDR3 DNA: TGCAGTGCATCGGTACCAAACACCGGGGAGCTGTTTTTT
CDR3 protein: CSASVPNTGELFF

D gene: TRBD1
clone size: many
V gene: TRBV20-1
J gene: TRBJ1-2
CDR3 DNA: TGCAGTGCTAGCCTTACGGGACAGGGCAACTATGGCTACACCTTC
CDR3 protein: CSASLTGQGNYGYTF

D gene: -
clone size: -
V gene: TRBV20-1
J gene: TRBJ2-7
CDR3 DNA: TGCAGTGCTCAATCATTAGTACGTTACTCCTACGAGCAGTACTTC
CDR3 protein: CSAQSLVRYSYEQYF

D gene: -
clone size: many
V gene: TRBV29-1
J gene: TRBJ2-1
CDR3 DNA: TGCAGCGTTGAAGAGAGGAGGGGCAATGAGCAGTTCTTC
CDR3 protein: CSVEERRGNEQFF

D gene: -
clone size: many
V gene: TRBV19
J gene: TRBJ2-2
CDR3 DNA: TGTGCCAGTAGTCCCGTCGCGGAGGTCCCCGGGGAGCTGTTTTTT
CDR3 protein: CASSPVAEVPGELFF

D gene: -
clone size: many
V gene: TRBV18
J gene: TRBJ2-5
CDR3 DNA: TGTGCCAGCTCACCCCAAGAGACCCAGTACTTC
CDR3 protein: CASSPQETQYF

D gene: -
clone size: -
V gene: TRBV11-2
J gene: TRBJ2-7
CDR3 DNA: TGTGCCAGCACCCCGGTAGGCACGGAAGGCGAGCAGTACTTC
CDR3 protein: CASTPVGTEGEQYF

D gene: TRBD2
clone size: many
V gene: TRBV6-2/TRBV6-3
J gene: TRBJ2-1
CDR3 DNA: TGTGCCAGCAGTTACTCGGGTCTAGCGGGTCTCTACAATGAGCAGTTCTTC
CDR3 protein: CASSYSGLAGLYNEQFF

D gene: TRBD1
clone size: -
V gene: TRBV7-2
J gene: TRBJ2-6
CDR3 DNA: TGTGCCAGCAGCGGAACAGGGGGCACAGGGGCCAACGTCCTGACTTTC
CDR3 protein: CASSGTGGTGANVLTF

D gene: -
clone size: many
V gene: TRBV4-2
J gene: TRBJ2-1
CDR3 DNA: TGTGCCAGCAGCCCCGGCCCTAACAATGAGCAGTTCTTC
CDR3 protein: CASSPGPNNEQFF

D gene: -
clone size: many
V gene: TRBV7-9
J gene: TRBJ2-7
CDR3 DNA: TGTGCCAGCAGCCCGGAGGGGTTCTCCTACGAGCAGTACTTC
CDR3 protein: CASSPEGFSYEQYF

D gene: -
clone size: many
V gene: TRBV12-3/TRBV12-4
J gene: TRBJ2-5
CDR3 DNA: TGTGCCAGCAGTTTAGCCGGCCCACACAAGGAGACCCAGTACTTC
CDR3 protein: CASSLAGPHKETQYF

D gene: TRBD2
clone size: many
V gene: TRBV20-1
J gene: TRBJ2-7
CDR3 DNA: TGCAGTGCCCTAGGTCAACGGGAGGGGTTTTACGAGCAGTACTTC
CDR3 protein: CSALGQREGFYEQYF

D gene: -
clone size: many
V gene: TRBV12-3/TRBV12-4
J gene: TRBJ2-7
CDR3 DNA: TGTGCCAGCAGTTTAGGAGGATTCGAGCAGTACTTC
CDR3 protein: CASSLGGFEQYF

D gene: TRBD2
clone size: many
V gene: TRBV29-1
J gene: TRBJ2-1
CDR3 DNA: TGCAGCGCCAGTCCGGGACTAGCGGGAGTTAATGAGCAGTTCTTC
CDR3 protein: CSASPGLAGVNEQFF

D gene: TRBD1
clone size: many
V gene: TRBV19
J gene: TRBJ2-1
CDR3 DNA: TGTGCCAGCTCACCTCGGACAGGGGTATACAATGAGCAGTTCTTC
CDR3 protein: CASSPRTGVYNEQFF

D gene: -
clone size: many
V gene: TRBV11-2
J gene: TRBJ2-3
CDR3 DNA: TGTGCCAGCAGCTTTATGTCAGATACGCAGTATTTT
CDR3 protein: CASSFMSDTQYF

D gene: -
clone size: -
V gene: TRBV20-1
J gene: TRBJ1-2
CDR3 DNA: TGCAGTGCTAGAGGAATAGTTGGGGCCGTTAATGGCTACACCTTC
CDR3 protein: CSARGIVGAVNGYTF

D gene: TRBD1
clone size: many
V gene: TRBV6-5
J gene: TRBJ2-3
CDR3 DNA: TGTGCCAGTTACAGGGGTGATACGCAGTATTTT
CDR3 protein: CASYRGDTQYF